The source of this T cell receptor beta chain is a study of blood T cells in healthy people across ages. At least ten counts were recorded for this clonotype. A second roughly 6 to 12 cycle PCR used barcoded and J-beta primers. TCRdb reprocessed the 5' RACE reads with MiXCR, giving one entry per CDR3 protein. The table shows some 880,000 distinct CDR3 sequences, with approximately 35% occurring only once. Input material: blood. The TCR sequence derives from a man younger than 35 in good health.

The CDR3 reads CASSYRDPDYEQYF. CDR3 DNA: TGTGCCAGCAGCTACCGGGACCCGGACTACGAGCAGTACTTC. The chain couples TRBV7-2 to TRBJ2-7; D may be TRBD1 or TRBD2 (5 bases each). V lost 4 bases and J lost 3, with 13 bases in between. The CDR3 loop spans 14 amino acids. Germline CDR1 SGHTA, CDR2 FQGNSA.